A selection of T cell receptor beta chains follows, all from one sample in a study of blood T cell repertoires in COVID-19. The data were produced by immunoSEQ multiplex PCR, yet TCRdb's version contains in-frame clones alone and is incomplete. Here the sample spans approximately 270,000 clones, about 86% being singletons. The sample comprised peripheral blood. The source is a person aged 65 to 85 with COVID-19, enrolled during active disease. CDR3s include the opening cysteine and the closing phenylalanine or tryptophan. Each record gives: CDR3 protein, CDR3 DNA, D gene, V gene, J gene, clone size, CDR3 length. D genes are given only for firm matches. Clone size, where shown, is once, few, many, or a class for clones that have expanded.

CASSLSTFSYEQYF	TGTGCCAGCAGTTTAAGCACGTTCTCCTACGAGCAGTACTTC	-	TRBV28	TRBJ2-7	-	14
CASSEYRDRGPGHPTNYGYTF	TGCGCCAGCAGTGAGTATCGAGACCGTGGGCCGGGACACCCGACTAACTATGGCTACACCTTT	-	TRBV10-1	TRBJ1-2	-	21
CASSVGDRVSYGYTF	TGTGCCAGCAGCGTCGGCGACAGGGTTAGCTATGGCTACACCTTC	TRBD1	TRBV9	TRBJ1-2	-	15
CASSTAGFGANVLTF	TGTGCCAGCAGCACCGCCGGGTTCGGGGCCAACGTCCTGACTTTC	-	TRBV11-2	TRBJ2-6	-	15
CASSTRTGAEEKLFF	TGTGCCAGCAGCACGCGGACAGGGGCGGAGGAAAAACTGTTTTTT	TRBD1	TRBV5-6	TRBJ1-4	-	15
CASSLERDQPQHF	TGCGCCAGCAGCCTCGAGAGGGATCAGCCCCAGCATTTT	-	TRBV4-3	TRBJ1-5	-	13
CASSYEVNQPQHF	TGTGCCAGCAGTTATGAGGTGAATCAGCCCCAGCATTTT	-	TRBV6-5	TRBJ1-5	once	13
CASGRSAVYNEQFF	TGTGCCAGCGGCCGATCAGCGGTTTACAATGAGCAGTTCTTC	-	TRBV11-2	TRBJ2-1	-	14
CASSNTYSGSRGINEQFF	TGTGCCAGTAGTAACACCTACTCCGGGTCAAGGGGTATCAATGAGCAGTTCTTC	-	TRBV19	TRBJ2-1	-	18
CASSRGGQGREKLFF	TGTGCCAGCAGCCGGGGGGGACAGGGACGTGAAAAACTGTTTTTT	TRBD1	TRBV3-1/TRBV3-2	TRBJ1-4	-	15
CASQKGGEAFF	TGTGCCTCTCAGAAGGGAGGAGAAGCTTTCTTT	-	TRBV30	TRBJ1-1	-	11
CASTRDSTSGNQPQHF	TGTGCCAGCACCCGGGACAGCACAAGCGGCAATCAGCCCCAGCATTTT	TRBD1	TRBV2	TRBJ1-5	-	16
CASSVNSQGGQPQHF	TGTGCCAGCAGCGTAAATAGCCAGGGGGGTCAGCCCCAGCATTTT	TRBD1	TRBV11-2	TRBJ1-5	-	15
CASSLGAGISYEQYF	TGTGCCAGCAGCTTAGGAGCAGGGATCTCCTACGAGCAGTACTTC	-	TRBV7-7	TRBJ2-7	-	15
CASSVSPTLQETQYF	TGTGCCAGCAGCGTTAGTCCTACCCTCCAAGAGACCCAGTACTTC	-	TRBV9	TRBJ2-5	once	15
CASSQVQGWGSNYGYTF	TGCGCCAGCAGCCAAGTGCAGGGGTGGGGTAGCAACTATGGCTACACCTTC	-	TRBV4-1	TRBJ1-2	few	17
CASTPRLTGGQQYF	TGTGCCAGTACCCCTCGTCTTACAGGGGGTCAGCAGTACTTC	TRBD1	TRBV19	TRBJ2-7	-	14
CASSYDRTGSGYTF	TGCGCCAGCAGCTACGACCGTACAGGGTCCGGCTACACCTTC	-	TRBV5-1	TRBJ1-2	-	14
CASRNKGGYEQYF	TGTGCCAGCAGAAACAAAGGGGGCTACGAGCAGTACTTC	-	TRBV19	TRBJ2-7	-	13
CASSSGTSGGNEQFF	TGTGCCAGCAGCTCTGGAACTAGCGGAGGTAATGAGCAGTTCTTC	TRBD2	TRBV7-2	TRBJ2-1	-	15
CASSYGVTETQYF	TGTGCCAGCAGTTACGGGGTAACAGAGACCCAGTACTTC	-	TRBV28	TRBJ2-5	-	13
CASMPRGGVKTQYF	TGTGCCAGCATGCCCCGGGGAGGGGTGAAGACCCAGTACTTC	TRBD2	TRBV25-1	TRBJ2-5	-	14
CASSRTGNNSPLHF	TGTGCCAGCAGCCGGACAGGGAATAATTCACCCCTCCACTTT	TRBD1	TRBV11-1	TRBJ1-6	-	14
CSAQTGGGQPQHF	TGCAGCGCTCAGACAGGGGGCGGTCAGCCCCAGCATTTT	TRBD1	TRBV29-1	TRBJ1-5	-	13
CASSPQRSVMNTEAFF	TGTGCCAGCTCACCACAGAGATCCGTCATGAACACTGAAGCTTTCTTT	-	TRBV18	TRBJ1-1	once	16
CASSRTGEDFWDNYGYTF	TGCGCCAGCAGCCGGACAGGGGAGGACTTCTGGGATAACTATGGCTACACCTTC	TRBD1	TRBV5-1	TRBJ1-2	-	18
CASSQEDRYNEKLFF	TGTGCCAGCAGCCAAGAAGACAGATATAATGAAAAACTGTTTTTT	-	TRBV3-1/TRBV3-2	TRBJ1-4	-	15
CASSTTSGLTYNEQFF	TGTGCCAGCAGCACGACTAGCGGACTAACCTACAATGAGCAGTTCTTC	TRBD2	TRBV7-9	TRBJ2-1	-	16
CASSRGNNSPLHF	TGTGCCAGCAGCCGGGGAAATAATTCACCCCTCCACTTT	-	TRBV2	TRBJ1-6	-	13
CASSQDLGDPQMGTGELFF	TGTGCCAGCAGCCAAGATTTAGGAGACCCTCAGATGGGCACCGGGGAGCTGTTTTTT	-	TRBV3-1/TRBV3-2	TRBJ2-2	-	19
CASSPRQVLSPSMNTEAFF	TGTGCCAGCAGCCCACGACAGGTATTAAGTCCCTCCATGAACACTGAAGCTTTCTTT	-	TRBV13	TRBJ1-1	-	19
CARPPPRQGALGLFF	TGTGCCAGACCCCCCCCTCGACAGGGGGCGCTCGGACTGTTTTTT	TRBD1	TRBV6-5	TRBJ1-4	-	15
CASQLGGTQPQHF	TGTGCCAGCCAGCTTGGGGGGACTCAGCCCCAGCATTTT	-	TRBV2	TRBJ1-5	few	13
CASSSWTRRSSPLHF	TGTGCCAGCAGTTCATGGACACGACGAAGTTCACCCCTCCACTTT	-	TRBV28	TRBJ1-6	-	15
CASSPPSLSDTQYF	TGTGCCAGCTCACCACCAAGTTTGAGCGATACGCAGTATTTT	-	TRBV18	TRBJ2-3	-	14
CATSSRRTGGDEKLFF	TGTGCCACCAGCAGCCGACGGACAGGAGGAGATGAAAAACTGTTTTTT	TRBD1	TRBV15	TRBJ1-4	-	16
CASSPLPSIAQYF	TGTGCCAGCAGCCCCCTACCTTCCATTGCGCAGTACTTC	-	TRBV7-7	TRBJ2-7	-	13
CASSTRQYNEQFF	TGTGCCAGCAGCACTCGACAGTACAATGAGCAGTTCTTC	-	TRBV9	TRBJ2-1	-	13
CASSRDRGTEAFF	TGTGCCAGTAGTCGGGACAGGGGTACTGAAGCTTTCTTT	TRBD1	TRBV19	TRBJ1-1	-	13
CASSPASDYEQYF	TGCGCCAGCAGTCCGGCTAGCGACTACGAGCAGTACTTC	-	TRBV5-1	TRBJ2-7	-	13
CSVAGTANEKLFF	TGCAGCGTTGCAGGGACAGCTAATGAAAAACTGTTTTTT	TRBD1	TRBV29-1	TRBJ1-4	-	13
CASSESDRESGNTIYF	TGTGCCAGCAGTGAATCAGACAGGGAATCTGGAAACACCATATATTTT	TRBD1	TRBV25-1	TRBJ1-3	-	16
CASSLAGAEGLETQYF	TGTGCCAGCAGCTTAGCAGGCGCGGAGGGCTTAGAGACCCAGTACTTC	-	TRBV11-3	TRBJ2-5	-	16
CASSETSGTPYEQYF	TGCGCCAGCAGCGAGACTAGCGGGACCCCCTACGAGCAGTACTTC	TRBD2	TRBV4-1	TRBJ2-7	few	15
CASSPQESSGNTIYF	TGTGCCAGCAGTCCACAGGAGAGCTCTGGAAACACCATATATTTT	-	TRBV27	TRBJ1-3	-	15
CASKRQEGTEAFF	TGTGCCAGTAAGCGTCAGGAGGGCACTGAAGCTTTCTTT	-	TRBV19	TRBJ1-1	-	13
CASSRLTVNEQFF	TGTGCCAGCAGCCGCCTGACTGTCAATGAGCAGTTCTTC	-	TRBV14	TRBJ2-1	-	13
CATSDPGLAGGPGRQETQYF	TGTGCCACCAGTGACCCCGGACTAGCGGGAGGCCCGGGCCGCCAAGAGACCCAGTACTTC	TRBD2	TRBV24-1	TRBJ2-5	-	20
CASSLLSAGGNQPQHF	TGTGCCAGCAGTTTATTATCGGCGGGGGGCAATCAGCCCCAGCATTTT	-	TRBV27	TRBJ1-5	-	16
CASSYRDRAAGELFF	TGTGCCAGCAGCTACCGGGACAGGGCGGCCGGGGAGCTGTTTTTT	TRBD1	TRBV7-2	TRBJ2-2	-	15
CASTIMHRGQDQPQHF	TGTGCCAGCACCATTATGCACAGGGGGCAGGATCAGCCCCAGCATTTT	TRBD1	TRBV25-1	TRBJ1-5	-	16
CASSASPGNEQFF	TGTGCCAGCAGCGCAAGCCCAGGGAATGAGCAGTTCTTC	-	TRBV7-8	TRBJ2-1	few	13